This T cell receptor (beta chain) stems from a study of blood T cell repertoires in COVID-19. Study background: Acute and convalescent COVID-19 specimens originated in the United States, Italy and Spain.

How the authors handled the data: Researchers report that nucleated cell counts were estimated from reference gene primer amplification. Sequenced by immunoSEQ multiplex PCR; TCRdb stores in-frame clones only, minus some. V and J calls and clone size are given by that table; D and trimming were obtained from the DNA. The table includes 130,000 to 150,000 clones, approximately 89% detected once. Unmatched junction bases numbered 10, after V lost 5 bases and J lost 6 bases. CDR1 and CDR2 from the germline V gene are SEHNR and FQNEAQ (reference sequence). The CDR3 length is 15 residues. The chain couples TRBV7-9 to TRBJ2-1; 7 bases align to TRBD2. This TCR was recovered from a woman in her forties or fifties with acute or convalescent COVID-19. The sample consisted of peripheral blood. The CDR3, as DNA: TGTGCCAGCAGCACCGGGGGGTCCTTAGCCAATGAGCAGTTCTTC. It translates to CASSTGGSLANEQFF. The full variable domain, with the rest looked up from reference TRBV7-9 and TRBJ2-1, is DTGVSQNPRHKITKRGQNVTFRCDPISEHNRLYWYRQTLGQGPEFLTYFQNEAQLEKSRLLSDRFSAERPKGSFSTLEIQRTEQGDSAMYLCASSTGGSLANEQFFGPGTRLTVL.